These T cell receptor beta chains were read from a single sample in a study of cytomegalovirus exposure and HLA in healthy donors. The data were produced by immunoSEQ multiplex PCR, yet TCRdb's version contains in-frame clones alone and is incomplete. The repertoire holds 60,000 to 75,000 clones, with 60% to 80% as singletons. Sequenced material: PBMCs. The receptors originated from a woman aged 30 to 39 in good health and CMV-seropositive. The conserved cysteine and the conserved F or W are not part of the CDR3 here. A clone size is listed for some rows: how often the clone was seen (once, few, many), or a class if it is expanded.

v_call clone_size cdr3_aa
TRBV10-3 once AISTTGYEQY
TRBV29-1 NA STSGTRGSDTQY
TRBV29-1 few SVEGATGYEQY
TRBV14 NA ASSQNRGPHEQY
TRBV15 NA ATSRTGLANQETQY
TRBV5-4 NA ASSHRNMNTEAF
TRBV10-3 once AISLSGVDRDQY
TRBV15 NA ATSRDGGGRETQY
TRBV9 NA ASSVNGHNNQPQH
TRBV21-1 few ASSNMGEGRCRTDTQY
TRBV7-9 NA ASSLIQGNYGYT
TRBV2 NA AASTSRKETQY
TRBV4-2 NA ASTGTGNGYTDTQY
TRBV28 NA AARDRAYGDYGYT
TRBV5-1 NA ASKASGGLNNEQF
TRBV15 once ATSTSEGRQY
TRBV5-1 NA ASSPWTTNTGELF
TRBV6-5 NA ASSISGTGTGYT
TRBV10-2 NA ASGGQGAQTNTEAF
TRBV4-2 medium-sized ASSQEGAYLEAF
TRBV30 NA AWSTLAPIWNNEQF
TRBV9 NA ASSVLRDGGGELF
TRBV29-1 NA SAGTGGYEQY
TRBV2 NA ASRRLLSYEQY
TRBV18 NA ASSPTGLAGGTYEQY
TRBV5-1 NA ASSPGTFNQPQH
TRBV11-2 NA ASSPGGVSETQY
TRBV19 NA ASSYGPNEKLF
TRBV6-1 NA ASSENSVHQPQH
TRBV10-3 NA AINSETGGYGYT
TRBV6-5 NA ASRSDRGGGYT
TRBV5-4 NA ASSLEGGRGTDTQY
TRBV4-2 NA ASSQLSGTTLEQY
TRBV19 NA ASSIGTGYYEQY
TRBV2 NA ASSEGHNSNQPQH
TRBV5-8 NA ASHAGRRNTEAF
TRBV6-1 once ASSVGGPYGYT
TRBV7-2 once ASSYRTSGRDTQY
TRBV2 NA ASRILAGDLNEQF
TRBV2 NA ASSRGTVNYGYT
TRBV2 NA ASSYGTGGNQPQH
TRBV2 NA ASSPTTIYEQY
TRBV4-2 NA ASSPPYRSYTEAF
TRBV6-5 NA ASSYEGQVRKTQY
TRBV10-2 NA ASSVGLLNYEQY
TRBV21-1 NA ASSKGDRDYEQY
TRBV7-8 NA ASSLERRNGNEQF
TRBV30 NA AWSEGLGNTDTQY
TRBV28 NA ASSGAGTGSYEQY
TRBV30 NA AWSTSGTGELF
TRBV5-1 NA ASSLGASFNEQF
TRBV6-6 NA ASTRGRTGGVGEQF
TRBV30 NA AWSVRGVLGNTIY
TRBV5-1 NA ASSLQGNEQF
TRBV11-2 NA ASRSPGAGANVLT
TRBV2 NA ASSEGQNQPQH
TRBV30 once AWSVESGLAGGSSYNEQF
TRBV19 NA ASSPTQVQETQY
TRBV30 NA AWSFGGSSYNEQF